The next 13 T cell receptor beta chains were all read from a single sample in a study of cytomegalovirus exposure and HLA in healthy donors. PCR was performed using 60 Vbeta and 13 Jbeta primers. The protocol was immunoSEQ multiplex PCR, while the TCRdb copy is restricted to in-frame clones and leaves out a portion. Counted here are over 85,000 clones, 76% occurring once; the ten biggest clones make up more than 1.5%. Source material: PBMCs. The receptors shown here come from a man aged 40-55 years in good health and CMV-seronegative.

V gene TRBV19 combines with J gene TRBJ1-6; 11 bases fit TRBD1. Trimming took 5 bases from V and 10 from J; bases not matched to a gene: 4. This CDR3 comprises 14 residues. In germline, CDR1 is LNHDA, CDR2 SQIVND (reference sequence). The CDR3 DNA is TGTGCCAGTAGTTCGGACAGGGGGCCATCACCCCTCCACTTT. Its translation: CASSSDRGPSPLHF.

The chain uses TRBV5-4 and TRBJ2-2; 7 positions match TRBD1. Trimming cost V 4 bases and J 2 bases; bases outside gene matches: 5. The germline gives CDR1 SGHNT, CDR2 YYREEE (reference sequence). The CDR3 contains 15 residues. As DNA, the CDR3 is TGTGCCAGCAGCACCGGGACAGCAAACACCGGGGAGCTGTTTTTT. The encoded protein is CASSTGTANTGELFF.

V and J are TRBV7-2 and TRBJ2-3; no clear D gene. This CDR3 is built from 15 residues. Trimming cost V 3 bases and J 4 bases, with 14 bases left between them. CDR1 is SGHTA, CDR2 FQGNSA, per germline. The CDR3 spells CASSFSPSVADTQYF. CDR3 sequence (DNA): TGTGCCAGCAGCTTTAGCCCATCGGTGGCAGATACGCAGTATTTT.

The chain uses TRBV4-2 and TRBJ2-5; unclear D gene. CDR3 length equals 13 residues. Germline V gene data show CDR1 as LGHNA and CDR2 as YNFKEQ. Trimming pared 1 base from V and 5 bases from J, leaving 8 bases between. CDR3 in amino acids: CASSQVTEETQYF. Here the CDR3 DNA reads TGTGCCAGCAGCCAAGTTACAGAGGAGACCCAGTACTTC.

In its sample, this clone was seen once. The chain uses TRBV19 and TRBJ1-1; D is ambiguous. CDR1 is LNHDA, CDR2 SQIVND, per germline (reference sequence). V gave up 2 bases and J gave up 6 bases, with 16 bases separating them. This CDR3 region has 15 residues. DNA for the CDR3: TGTGCCAGTAGTATATGGGAGGGCGGGTACGCTGAAGCTTTCTTT. It is translated as CASSIWEGGYAEAFF.

The V gene is TRBV5-1, the J gene TRBJ2-3, with 10 bases aligning to TRBD2. With 5 bases clipped from V and 1 base from J, the junction kept 4 bases outside the gene matches. The CDR3 loop spans 15 amino acids. Germline V lookup: CDR1 SGHRS, CDR2 YFSETQ. In DNA form, the CDR3 reads TGCGCCAGCAGTCAAGGACTAGCGGGCACAGATACGCAGTATTTT. Its protein product is CASSQGLAGTDTQYF.

The rearrangement links TRBV18 to TRBJ2-7; maybe TRBD1 (5 bases). This CDR3 is built from 13 residues. The V gene lost 3 bases and the J gene lost 3 bases, with 9 bases spanning the gap. Germline V gives CDR1 KGHSH, CDR2 LQKENI. The DNA of the CDR3 is TGTGCCAGCTCACCCGGACACCTCTACGAGCAGTACTTC. Protein sequence: CASSPGHLYEQYF.

V is TRBV7-8 and J is TRBJ1-2; D is possibly TRBD1 (5 bases). The CDR3 consists of 17 residues. CDR1 is SGHVS, CDR2 FQNEAQ, per germline. Trimming pared 1 base from V and 0 bases from J, leaving 15 bases between. CDR3 sequence reads: CASSLGGRAYSNYGYTF. In DNA, the CDR3 is TGTGCCAGCAGCTTAGGTGGCAGGGCCTATTCTAACTATGGCTACACCTTC. Together with reference TRBV7-8 and TRBJ1-2, the CDR3 gives the full variable domain: GAGVSQSPRYKVAKRGQDVALRCDPISGHVSLFWYQQALGQGPEFLTYFQNEAQLDKSGLPSDRFFAERPEGSVSTLKIQRTQQEDSAVYLCASSLGGRAYSNYGYTFGSGTRLTVV.

CDR3 coding DNA: TGTGCCAGCAGCCCCCTCGGGGGGTCGGGCACAGATACGCAGTATTTT. It translates to CASSPLGGSGTDTQYF. J is TRBJ2-3 and V is TRBV9, with 7 bases fitting TRBD2. V gave up 4 bases and J gave up 1 base; unmatched junction bases: 9. Germline lookup yields CDR1 SGDLS and CDR2 YYNGEE. The CDR3 runs to 16 residues.

The chain is built from TRBV19 and TRBJ1-1; D is undetermined. V dropped 6 bases and J dropped 3 bases, with 5 bases sitting between them. Germline values: CDR1 LNHDA, CDR2 SQIVND (reference sequence). CDR3 length equals 11 residues. This chain's CDR3 is CASRRDTEAFF. CDR3 bases: TGTGCCAGTAGGAGAGACACTGAAGCTTTCTTT. Based on the CDR3 plus reference TRBV19 and TRBJ1-1, the full variable domain is DGGITQSPKYLFRKEGQNVTLSCEQNLNHDAMYWYRQDPGQGLRLIYYSQIVNDFQKGDIAEGYSVSREKKESFPLTVTSAQKNPTAFYLCASRRDTEAFFGQGTRLTVV.

The rearrangement uses TRBV11-2 and TRBJ2-5; the D gene is possibly TRBD2 (5 bases). This CDR3 contains 15 residues. CDR1 SGHAT and CDR2 FQNNGV come from the germline V gene. Trimming left V 0 bases short and J 6 bases short, with 14 bases between. The CDR3 DNA reads as TGTGCCAGCAGCTTAGATCACCGGGGTTCTAAGACCCAGTACTTC. This codes for CASSLDHRGSKTQYF.

DNA of the CDR3: TGTGCCAGCAACTTGAACCGGGACAGGGGCGGTGGCTACACCTTC. This codes for CASNLNRDRGGGYTF. The chain employs TRBV6-1 and TRBJ1-2, with 10 bases matching TRBD1. Looked up from germline, CDR1 is MNHNS and CDR2 is SASEGT. The CDR3 extends over 15 amino acids. Unmatched junction bases numbered 12, after V lost 7 bases and J lost 7 bases.

This chain connects TRBV5-6 to TRBJ1-5; D is uncertain. Trimming cost V 2 bases and J 3 bases, with 15 bases left between them. Germline V gene sequence: CDR1 SGHDT, CDR2 YYEEEE. The CDR3 has 16 residues. CDR3 coding DNA: TGTGCCAGCAGCTTCTATAATGCAGGATTCAATCAGCCCCAGCATTTT. It codes for CASSFYNAGFNQPQHF.